The 18 T cell receptor beta chains listed next were all sequenced from one sample in a study of blood T cell repertoires in COVID-19. Some clones are missing from TCRdb's copy, which holds only in-frame ones; the method was immunoSEQ multiplex PCR. Of 11,000 to 15,000 clones in the sample, 90% are singletons; the top ten hold 8% to 9%. Sequencing input: peripheral blood. These receptors came from a human donor in a cohort sampled during active COVID-19.

This sequence joins TRBV5-1 and TRBJ2-5; no firm D call. V was clipped by 0 bases and J by 5 bases, with 14 bases between them. The CDR3 loop spans 15 amino acids. CDR1 and CDR2 (germline): SGHRS, YFSETQ. CDR3 sequence: CASSLDGAGWETQYF. Written as DNA, the CDR3 is TGCGCCAGCAGCTTGGACGGAGCCGGCTGGGAGACCCAGTACTTC.

This chain uses TRBV28 with TRBJ2-1, with 16 bases lining up with TRBD2. Germline assignment: CDR1 MDHEN and CDR2 SYDVKM. Unmatched junction bases numbered 8, after V lost 8 bases and J lost 4 bases. CDR3 length equals 17 residues. The CDR3 region is CASPPGLAGGLYNEQFF. CDR3 nucleotides: TGTGCCAGCCCTCCGGGACTAGCGGGAGGGCTTTACAATGAGCAGTTCTTC.

The V and J genes are TRBV15 and TRBJ1-3; D gene ambiguous. V lost 2 bases to trimming and J lost 0 bases, with 2 bases between them. The germline gives CDR1 LNHNV, CDR2 YYDKDF (reference sequence). The CDR3 consists of 13 residues. The CDR3, as DNA: TGTGCCACCAGCAGACACTCTGGAAACACCATATATTTT. Translating it yields CATSRHSGNTIYF.

V usage is TRBV11-3 and J usage is TRBJ2-7; D perhaps matches TRBD1 (6 bases). The CDR3 totals 14 residues. The V gene lost 1 base and the J gene lost 3 bases, with 10 bases spanning the gap. CDR1 SGHNT and CDR2 YENEEA come from the germline V gene. CDR3 residues: CASSLASQGYEQYF. DNA of the CDR3: TGTGCCAGCAGCTTAGCCTCACAGGGCTACGAGCAGTACTTC.

CDR3 in DNA: TGTGCCAGCTCACCAAACAGCGGGGGGGCCTTCGGGGAGCTGTTTTTT. Its translation: CASSPNSGGAFGELFF. The chain uses TRBV18 and TRBJ2-2; 10 bases agree with TRBD2. Germline V gene lookup returns CDR1 KGHSH and CDR2 LQKENI. The V and J ends lost 2 bases and 7 bases, in that order; junction bases with no gene match: 7. The CDR3 spans 16 residues.

The chain carries TRBV28 and TRBJ2-4, with 7 bases identical to TRBD2. CDR3 size: 13 residues. With V trimmed by 4 bases and J by 14 bases, 11 bases remained unmatched. CDR1 and CDR2 (germline): MDHEN, SYDVKM. The CDR3 sequence: CASSSKSTGTKYF. The DNA of the CDR3 is TGTGCCAGCAGTTCGAAGTCGACCGGGACTAAGTACTTC. The whole variable domain, filled in from reference TRBV28 and TRBJ2-4, reads DVKVTQSSRYLVKRTGEKVFLECVQDMDHENMFWYRQDPGLGLRLIYFSYDVKMKEKGDIPEGYSVSREKKERFSLILESASTNQTSMYLCASSSKSTGTKYFGAGTRLSVL.

J is TRBJ2-2 and V is TRBV30; tentatively, D is TRBD1 (6 bases). V was shortened by 3 bases and J by 6 bases, with 11 bases between the two germline ends. The CDR3 runs to 13 residues. From germline, CDR1 is GTSNPN and CDR2 SVGIG (reference sequence). This CDR3 is CAWRLQGPGELFF. In nucleotides, the CDR3 is TGTGCCTGGAGGCTACAGGGACCCGGGGAGCTGTTTTTT.

This chain links TRBV7-2 with TRBJ2-2; D remains ambiguous. Germline lookup yields CDR1 SGHTA and CDR2 FQGNSA. The V end was cut by 6 bases, the J end by 1 base, with 9 bases between. This CDR3 comprises 14 residues. CDR3 in DNA: TGTGCCAGCAGTGAACAACAGAACACCGGGGAGCTGTTTTTT. As protein: CASSEQQNTGELFF.

This clone was seen a handful of times. The chain employs TRBV4-3 and TRBJ1-2, with 8 bases fitting TRBD1. The CDR3 is 13 amino acids. V trimming: 2 bases; J trimming: 8 bases; junction bases outside the gene matches: 4. Germline CDR1 is LGHNA and CDR2 is YSLEER. CDR3 nucleotides: TGCGCCAGCAGCCAAACAGGGGGTGGCGGCTACACCTTC. Amino acids: CASSQTGGGGYTF.

This chain connects TRBV10-3 to TRBJ2-3; TRBD2 agrees at 8 bases. The germline V gene encodes CDR1 ENHRY and CDR2 SYGVKD. The CDR3 contains 14 residues. V lost 7 bases and J lost 6; bases outside the gene matches: 9. CDR3 sequence reads: CAIKGGGPMDTQYF. The CDR3 region has the DNA TGTGCCATCAAAGGCGGGGGGCCGATGGATACGCAGTATTTT.

V usage is TRBV5-6 and J usage is TRBJ2-1, with 7 nucleotides matching TRBD1. CDR3 length: 15 residues. Germline CDR1 and CDR2: SGHDT and YYEEEE. V lost 2 bases to trimming and J lost 7 bases; unmatched junction nucleotides: 9. As DNA, the CDR3 is TGTGCCAGCAGCTTCCCCGGACAGGTCCTTAATGAGCAGTTCTTC. Its protein product is CASSFPGQVLNEQFF.

This clone appeared a single time. The rearrangement joins TRBV5-1 to TRBJ1-5; no clear D. Per the germline V gene, CDR1 is SGHRS and CDR2 is YFSETQ. CDR3 length: 17 amino acids. V lost 0 bases and J lost 0, with 13 bases in between. CDR3 in amino acids: CASSLESGSYSNQPQHF. The CDR3 DNA is TGCGCCAGCAGCTTGGAATCGGGAAGCTATAGCAATCAGCCCCAGCATTTT.

The chain uses TRBV21-1 and TRBJ1-2; TRBD1 is the table's D call, not checked against the DNA. TRBV21-1 constitutes a pseudogene. The CDR3 contains 14 residues. CDR3 in DNA: TGTGCCAGCAGGGGGGACAGGGAGGTTGATGGCTACACCTTC. Translated: CASRGDREVDGYTF.

J is TRBJ1-5 and V is TRBV6-5; weak D call: TRBD1 (5 bases). Trimming pared 11 bases from V and 8 bases from J, leaving 16 bases between. The V gene's germline CDR1 is MNHEY and CDR2 SVGAGI. This CDR3 is 12 amino acids long. CDR3 region: CAAGRGLEPQHF. CDR3 DNA sequence: TGTGCCGCCGGGAGGGGCTTGGAGCCCCAGCATTTT.

The chain links TRBV5-1 to TRBJ2-1, with 16 bases that match TRBD2. With 3 bases clipped from V and 6 bases from J, the junction kept 12 bases outside the gene matches. CDR1 is SGHRS and CDR2 is YFSETQ in the germline V gene. The CDR3 is 19 amino acids. For the CDR3, the DNA is TGCGCCAGCAGCTGGGGCAACGGGACTAGCGGGGGGGCAGGCAATGAGCAGTTCTTC. Amino acids: CASSWGNGTSGGAGNEQFF. The full variable domain, rest sourced from reference TRBV5-1 and TRBJ2-1, is KAGVTQTPRYLIKTRGQQVTLSCSPISGHRSVSWYQQTPGQGLQFLFEYFSETQRNKGNFPGRFSGRQFSNSRSEMNVSTLELGDSALYLCASSWGNGTSGGAGNEQFFGPGTRLTVL.

The chain combines TRBV2 with TRBJ2-3; 7 bases are shared with TRBD2. The CDR3 totals 15 residues. Looked up from germline, CDR1 is SNHLY and CDR2 is FYNNEI. With V trimmed by 6 bases and J by 0 bases, 6 bases remained unmatched. CDR3 DNA sequence: TGTGCCAGCAGCGGGGGGTTCTCTAGCACAGATACGCAGTATTTT. It specifies CASSGGFSSTDTQYF.

This clone was picked up a small number of times. V is TRBV30 and J is TRBJ2-3; 8 nucleotides align to TRBD2. V gave up 1 base and J gave up 0 bases; unmatched junction bases: 6. Germline V gene sequence: CDR1 GTSNPN, CDR2 SVGIG (reference sequence). The CDR3 runs 16 residues. CDR3 loop: CAWSGIAGTSTDTQYF. As DNA, the CDR3 is TGTGCCTGGAGTGGTATAGCGGGGACGAGCACAGATACGCAGTATTTT.

V usage is TRBV30 and J usage is TRBJ2-7; a weak D match, TRBD1 (8 bases). V was pared by 3 bases and J by 3 bases, with 12 bases between. CDR1 and CDR2 from the germline V gene are GTSNPN and SVGIG (reference sequence). This CDR3 contains 13 residues. For the CDR3, the DNA is TGTGCCTGGAGACAGGGGGGGAACTACGAGCAGTACTTC. Amino acid sequence: CAWRQGGNYEQYF.